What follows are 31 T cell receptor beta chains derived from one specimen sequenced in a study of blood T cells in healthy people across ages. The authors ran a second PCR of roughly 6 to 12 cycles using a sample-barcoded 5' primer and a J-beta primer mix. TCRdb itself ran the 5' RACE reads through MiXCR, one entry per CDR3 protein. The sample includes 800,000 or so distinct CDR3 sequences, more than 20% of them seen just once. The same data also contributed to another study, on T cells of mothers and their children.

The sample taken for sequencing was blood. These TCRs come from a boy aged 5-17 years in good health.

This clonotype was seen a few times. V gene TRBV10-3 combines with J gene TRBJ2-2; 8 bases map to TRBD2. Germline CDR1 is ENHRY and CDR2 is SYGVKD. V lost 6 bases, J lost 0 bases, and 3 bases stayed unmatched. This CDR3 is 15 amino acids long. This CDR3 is CAISGGAPNTGELFF. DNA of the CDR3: TGTGCCATCAGCGGGGGGGCCCCGAACACCGGGGAGCTGTTTTTT.

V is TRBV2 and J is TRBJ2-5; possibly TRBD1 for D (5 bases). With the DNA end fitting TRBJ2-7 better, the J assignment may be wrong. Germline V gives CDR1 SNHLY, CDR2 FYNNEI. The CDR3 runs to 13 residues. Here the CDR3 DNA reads TGTGCCAGCAGTGCACAGGAAGAGTACGAGCAGTACTTC. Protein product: CASSAQEEYEQYF.

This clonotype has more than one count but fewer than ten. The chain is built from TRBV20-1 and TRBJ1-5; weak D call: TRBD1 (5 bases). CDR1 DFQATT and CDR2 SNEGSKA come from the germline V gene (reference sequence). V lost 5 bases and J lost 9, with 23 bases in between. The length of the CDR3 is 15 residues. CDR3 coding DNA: TGCAGTGCTCTAGCCGCCGGGACCGATAATACGCCCCAGCATTTT. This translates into CSALAAGTDNTPQHF.

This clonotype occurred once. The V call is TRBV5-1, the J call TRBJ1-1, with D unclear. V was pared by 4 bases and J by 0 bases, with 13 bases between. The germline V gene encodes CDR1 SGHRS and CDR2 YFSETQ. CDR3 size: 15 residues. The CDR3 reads CASSPVARMNTEAFF. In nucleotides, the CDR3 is TGCGCCAGCAGCCCGGTGGCTCGGATGAACACTGAAGCTTTCTTT.

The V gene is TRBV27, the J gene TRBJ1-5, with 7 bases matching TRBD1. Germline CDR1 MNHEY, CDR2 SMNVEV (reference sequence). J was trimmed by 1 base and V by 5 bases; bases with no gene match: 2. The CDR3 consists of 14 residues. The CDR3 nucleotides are TGTGCCAGCAGTACAGGGGAGAGCAATCAGCCCCAGCATTTT. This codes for CASSTGESNQPQHF.

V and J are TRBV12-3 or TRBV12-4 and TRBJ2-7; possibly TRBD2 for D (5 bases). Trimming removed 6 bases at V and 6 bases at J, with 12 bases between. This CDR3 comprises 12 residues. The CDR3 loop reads CASSPSGIEQYF. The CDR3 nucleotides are TGTGCCAGCAGCCCTTCGGGGATCGAGCAGTACTTC.

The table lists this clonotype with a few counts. The CDR3 loop reads CASSVVSGGDTGELFF. In nucleotides, the CDR3 is TGTGCCAGCAGCGTAGTTAGCGGGGGGGACACCGGGGAGCTGTTTTTT. V usage is TRBV9 and J usage is TRBJ2-2; 11 bases align to TRBD2. CDR3 length: 16 amino acids. Germline V gene lookup returns CDR1 SGDLS and CDR2 YYNGEE. The trim removed 0 bases at V and 3 bases at J, leaving 1 base unmatched.

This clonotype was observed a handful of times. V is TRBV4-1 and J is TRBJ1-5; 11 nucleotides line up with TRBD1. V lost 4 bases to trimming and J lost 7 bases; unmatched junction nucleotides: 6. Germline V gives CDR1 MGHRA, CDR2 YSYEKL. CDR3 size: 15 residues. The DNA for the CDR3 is TGCGCCAGCAGCCCGGGACAGGGGGGTTTGCAGCCCCAGCATTTT. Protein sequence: CASSPGQGGLQPQHF.

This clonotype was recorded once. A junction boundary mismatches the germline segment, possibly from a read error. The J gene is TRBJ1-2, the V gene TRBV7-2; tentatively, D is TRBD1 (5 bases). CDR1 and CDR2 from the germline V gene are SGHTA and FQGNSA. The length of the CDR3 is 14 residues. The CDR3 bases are TGTGCCAGCAGCTTTAACAGGAACCTCTATGGCCACACCTTC. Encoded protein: CASSFNRNLYGHTF.

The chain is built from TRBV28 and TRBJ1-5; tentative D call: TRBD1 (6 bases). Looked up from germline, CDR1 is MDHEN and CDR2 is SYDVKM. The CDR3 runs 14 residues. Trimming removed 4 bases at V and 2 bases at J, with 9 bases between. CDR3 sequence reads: CASSSTGGNQPQHF. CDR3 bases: TGTGCCAGCAGTTCGACAGGAGGCAATCAGCCCCAGCATTTT.

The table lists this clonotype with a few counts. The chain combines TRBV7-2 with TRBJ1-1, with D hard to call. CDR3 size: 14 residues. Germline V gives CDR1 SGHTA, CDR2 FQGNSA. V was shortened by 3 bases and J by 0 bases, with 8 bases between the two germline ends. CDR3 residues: CASSFQSMNTEAFF. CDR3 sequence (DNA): TGTGCCAGCAGCTTCCAGAGCATGAACACTGAAGCTTTCTTT. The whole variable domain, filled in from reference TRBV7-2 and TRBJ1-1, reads GAGVSQSPSNKVTEKGKDVELRCDPISGHTALYWYRQSLGQGLEFLIYFQGNSAPDKSGLPSDRFSAERTGGSVSTLTIQRTQQEDSAVYLCASSFQSMNTEAFFGQGTRLTVV.

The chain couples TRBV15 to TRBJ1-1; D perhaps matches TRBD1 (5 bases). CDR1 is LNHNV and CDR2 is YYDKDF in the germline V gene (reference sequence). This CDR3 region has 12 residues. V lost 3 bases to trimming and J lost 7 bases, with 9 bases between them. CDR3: CATSREGDEAFF. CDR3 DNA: TGTGCCACCAGCAGGGAAGGGGATGAAGCTTTCTTT. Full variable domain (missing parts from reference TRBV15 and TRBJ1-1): DAMVIQNPRYQVTQFGKPVTLSCSQTLNHNVMYWYQQKSSQAPKLLFHYYDKDFNNEADTPDNFQSRRPNTSFCFLDIRSPGLGDTAMYLCATSREGDEAFFGQGTRLTVV.

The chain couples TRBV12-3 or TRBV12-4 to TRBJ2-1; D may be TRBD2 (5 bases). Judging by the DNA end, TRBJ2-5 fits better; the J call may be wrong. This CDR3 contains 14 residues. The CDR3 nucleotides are TGTGCCAGCAGTTACCTACTAGGGCAAGAGACCCAGTACTTC. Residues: CASSYLLGQETQYF.

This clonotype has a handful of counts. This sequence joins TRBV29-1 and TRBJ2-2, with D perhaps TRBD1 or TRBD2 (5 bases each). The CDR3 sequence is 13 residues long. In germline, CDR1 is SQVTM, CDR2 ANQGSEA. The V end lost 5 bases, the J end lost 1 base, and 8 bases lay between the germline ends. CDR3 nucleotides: TGCAGCGTTCTGAGGGGGAACACCGGGGAGCTGTTTTTT. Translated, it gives CSVLRGNTGELFF.

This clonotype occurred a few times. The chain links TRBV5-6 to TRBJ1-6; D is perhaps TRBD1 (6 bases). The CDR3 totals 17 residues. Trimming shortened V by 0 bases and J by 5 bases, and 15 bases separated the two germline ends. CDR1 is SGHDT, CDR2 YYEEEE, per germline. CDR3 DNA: TGTGCCAGCAGCTTGGATGGGACAATGGCGGATAATTCACCCCTCCACTTT. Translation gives CASSLDGTMADNSPLHF.

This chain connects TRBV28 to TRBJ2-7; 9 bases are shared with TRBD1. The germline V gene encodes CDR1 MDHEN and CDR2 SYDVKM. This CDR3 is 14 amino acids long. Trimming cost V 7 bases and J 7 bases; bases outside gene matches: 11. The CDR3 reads CASTGTGPLGEQYF. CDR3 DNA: TGTGCCAGCACCGGGACAGGGCCCCTGGGGGAGCAGTACTTC. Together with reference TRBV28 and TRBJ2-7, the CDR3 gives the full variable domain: DVKVTQSSRYLVKRTGEKVFLECVQDMDHENMFWYRQDPGLGLRLIYFSYDVKMKEKGDIPEGYSVSREKKERFSLILESASTNQTSMYLCASTGTGPLGEQYFGPGTRLTVT.

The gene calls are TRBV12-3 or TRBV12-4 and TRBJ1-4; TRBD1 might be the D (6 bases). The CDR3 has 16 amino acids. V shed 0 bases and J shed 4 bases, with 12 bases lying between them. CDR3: CASSLARGGHNEKLFF. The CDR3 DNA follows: TGTGCCAGCAGTTTAGCCCGGGGGGGACATAATGAAAAACTGTTTTTT.

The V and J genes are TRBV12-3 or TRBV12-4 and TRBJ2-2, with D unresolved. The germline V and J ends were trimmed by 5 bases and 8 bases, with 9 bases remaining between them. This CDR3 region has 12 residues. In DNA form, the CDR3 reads TGTGCCAGCAGTCCTATGGCGGGGGAGCTGTTTTTT. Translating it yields CASSPMAGELFF.

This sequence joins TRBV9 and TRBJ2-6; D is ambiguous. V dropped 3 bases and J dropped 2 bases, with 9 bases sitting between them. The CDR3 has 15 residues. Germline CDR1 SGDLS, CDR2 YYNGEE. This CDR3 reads CASSAMTAGANVLTF. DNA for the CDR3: TGTGCCAGCAGCGCAATGACCGCTGGGGCCAACGTCCTGACTTTC.

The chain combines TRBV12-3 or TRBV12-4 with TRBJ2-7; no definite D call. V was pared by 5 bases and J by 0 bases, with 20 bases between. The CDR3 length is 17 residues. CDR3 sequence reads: CASSPLSPGSGSYEQYF. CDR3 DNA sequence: TGTGCCAGCAGTCCGCTATCTCCTGGATCGGGCTCCTACGAGCAGTACTTC.

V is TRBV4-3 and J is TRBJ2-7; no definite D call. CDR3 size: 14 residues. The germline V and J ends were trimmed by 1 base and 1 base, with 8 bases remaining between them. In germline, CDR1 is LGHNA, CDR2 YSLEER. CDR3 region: CASSQGKGSYEQYF. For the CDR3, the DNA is TGCGCCAGCAGCCAAGGTAAAGGGTCCTACGAGCAGTACTTC.

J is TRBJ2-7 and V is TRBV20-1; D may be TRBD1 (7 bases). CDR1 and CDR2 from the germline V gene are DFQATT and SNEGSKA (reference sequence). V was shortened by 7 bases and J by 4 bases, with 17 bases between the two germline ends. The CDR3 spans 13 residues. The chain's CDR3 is CSVAAGQTYEQYF. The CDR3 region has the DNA TGCAGTGTCGCGGCGGGACAGACGTACGAGCAGTACTTC.

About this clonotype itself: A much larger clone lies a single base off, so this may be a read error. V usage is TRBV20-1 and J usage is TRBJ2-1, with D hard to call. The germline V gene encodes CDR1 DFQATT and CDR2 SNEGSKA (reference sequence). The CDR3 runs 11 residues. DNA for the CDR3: TGCAGTGGGGGTTCCTACAATAAGCAGTTCTTC. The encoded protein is CSGGSYNKQFF.

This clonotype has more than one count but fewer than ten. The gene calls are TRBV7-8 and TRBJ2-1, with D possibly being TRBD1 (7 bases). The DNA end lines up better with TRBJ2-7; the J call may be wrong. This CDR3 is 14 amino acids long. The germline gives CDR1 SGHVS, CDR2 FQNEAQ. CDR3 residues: CASSSGQARGEQYF. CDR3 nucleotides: TGTGCCAGCAGCTCAGGACAGGCCCGGGGGGAGCAGTACTTC.

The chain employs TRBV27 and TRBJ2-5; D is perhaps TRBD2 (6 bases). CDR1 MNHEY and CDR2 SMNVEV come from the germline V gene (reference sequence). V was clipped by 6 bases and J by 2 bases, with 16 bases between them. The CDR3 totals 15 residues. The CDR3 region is CASSGRGAIQETQYF. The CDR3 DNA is TGTGCCAGCAGCGGCCGCGGGGCCATACAAGAGACCCAGTACTTC.

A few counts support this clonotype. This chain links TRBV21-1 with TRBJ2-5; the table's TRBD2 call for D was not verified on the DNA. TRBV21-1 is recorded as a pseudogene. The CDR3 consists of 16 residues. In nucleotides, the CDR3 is TGTGCCAGCAGCAAAGCGGGAGAGCCTCCTAGGAGGACCCAGTACTTC. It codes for CASSKAGEPPRRTQYF.

CDR3 sequence (DNA): TGTGCCAGCAGTCCCCATGTCAGCGCCGACGAGCAGTACTTC. Translation gives CASSPHVSADEQYF. The chain has TRBV28 and TRBJ2-7; no definite D call. Trimming removed 5 bases from V and 5 bases from J, with 16 bases in between. Germline assignment: CDR1 MDHEN and CDR2 SYDVKM. This CDR3 region has 14 residues.

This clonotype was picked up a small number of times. The CDR3: CSARDRGGWNGYTF. The CDR3 DNA reads as TGCAGTGCTAGAGATAGAGGGGGCTGGAATGGCTACACCTTC. The V call is TRBV20-1, the J call TRBJ1-2, with 7 nucleotides matching TRBD1. This CDR3 is built from 14 residues. V trimming: 0 bases; J trimming: 6 bases; junction bases outside the gene matches: 7. CDR1 and CDR2 (germline): DFQATT, SNEGSKA (reference sequence).

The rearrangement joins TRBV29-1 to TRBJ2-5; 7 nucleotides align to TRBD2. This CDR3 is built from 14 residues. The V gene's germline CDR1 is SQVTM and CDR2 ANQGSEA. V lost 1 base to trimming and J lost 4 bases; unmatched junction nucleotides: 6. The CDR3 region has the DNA TGCAGCGTTGAAGTGGGAGGGAGCGGAGAGACCCAGTACTTC. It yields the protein CSVEVGGSGETQYF.

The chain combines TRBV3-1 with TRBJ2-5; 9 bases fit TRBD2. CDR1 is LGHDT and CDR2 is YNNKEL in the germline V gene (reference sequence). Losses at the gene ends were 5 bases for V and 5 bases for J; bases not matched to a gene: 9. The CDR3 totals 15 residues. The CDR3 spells CASSSIAGVEETQYF. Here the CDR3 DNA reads TGTGCCAGCAGCTCAATAGCGGGAGTTGAGGAGACCCAGTACTTC.

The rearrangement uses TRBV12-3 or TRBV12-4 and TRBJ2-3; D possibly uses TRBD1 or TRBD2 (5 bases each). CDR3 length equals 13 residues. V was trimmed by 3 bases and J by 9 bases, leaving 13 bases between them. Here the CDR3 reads CASSFEGMDTQYF. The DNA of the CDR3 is TGTGCCAGCAGTTTCGAGGGGATGGACACGCAGTATTTT.